These 20 T cell receptor beta chains share one sample of origin, sequenced in a study of lymphopenia after photon versus proton radiotherapy. Clones were read by immunoSEQ multiplex PCR, and TCRdb kept only the in-frame ones, dropping some. The table lists tens of thousands of clones, approximately 84% of them singletons, with roughly 2% in the top ten. The starting material was peripheral blood, obtained from a patient treated with proton-based radiotherapy. These TCRs come from a man aged 60 to 69 with pancreatic cancer.

V gene TRBV7-2 combines with J gene TRBJ2-1; the D gene is possibly TRBD1 (5 bases). Trimming took 0 bases from V and 5 from J, leaving 14 bases between them. CDR1 is SGHTA, CDR2 FQGNSA, per germline. CDR3 length: 16 amino acids. CDR3 nucleotides: TGTGCCAGCAGCTTAGCGGTCGCCAGGGCGAACAATGAGCAGTTCTTC. Its translation is CASSLAVARANNEQFF.

This clone came up a few times. Here the CDR3 reads CSVGLGGYTF. Written as DNA, the CDR3 is TGCAGCGTTGGCCTGGGGGGCTACACCTTC. The rearrangement uses TRBV29-1 and TRBJ1-2; D uncertain. The CDR3 is made up of 10 amino acids. Trimming stripped 4 bases from V and 8 bases from J, with 8 bases between. Germline lookup yields CDR1 SQVTM and CDR2 ANQGSEA.

The chain links TRBV11-2 to TRBJ2-1; D tentatively fits TRBD1 or TRBD2 (5 bases each). V dropped 4 bases and J dropped 9 bases, with 19 bases sitting between them. This CDR3 has 15 amino acids. Germline V gene sequence: CDR1 SGHAT, CDR2 FQNNGV. The CDR3 DNA follows: TGTGCCAGCAGCTCGAATACTGGGGGTGTCGGTGAGCAGTTCTTC. This encodes CASSSNTGGVGEQFF.

This clone is a singleton in its sample. The genes are TRBV5-4 and TRBJ1-1; D gene uncertain. CDR1 and CDR2 (germline): SGHNT, YYREEE (reference sequence). This CDR3 comprises 14 residues. Trimming shortened V by 4 bases and J by 5 bases, and 15 bases separated the two germline ends. CDR3 residues: CASSASFMWTEAFF. The CDR3 coding sequence is TGTGCCAGCAGCGCCTCCTTCATGTGGACTGAAGCTTTCTTT.

The table lists this clone with a count of one. The chain is built from TRBV18 and TRBJ2-5; no clear D gene. Deletions cut 1 base from V and 0 bases from J, with 9 bases between. CDR1 and CDR2 (germline): KGHSH, LQKENI. This CDR3 has 15 amino acids. CDR3 protein: CASSPLRRHQETQYF. CDR3 sequence (DNA): TGTGCCAGCTCACCACTCCGCAGACACCAAGAGACCCAGTACTTC.

The V call is TRBV28, the J call TRBJ1-5; D remains unclear. Germline loops: CDR1 MDHEN, CDR2 SYDVKM. The CDR3 sequence is 12 residues long. Trimming left V 5 bases short and J 8 bases short, with 10 bases between. The CDR3 region is CASSTLMEPQHF. DNA for the CDR3: TGTGCCAGCAGTACCCTGATGGAGCCCCAGCATTTT.

The chain joins TRBV18 to TRBJ2-5, with TRBD2 identical over 7 bases. Germline V gene data show CDR1 as KGHSH and CDR2 as LQKENI. The CDR3 is 13 residues long. V was pared by 6 bases and J by 4 bases, with 5 bases of the junction left unmatched. The CDR3 DNA sequence: TGTGCCAGCTCGCAGACTAGCCTAGAGACCCAGTACTTC. Amino acids: CASSQTSLETQYF.

This chain joins TRBV28 and TRBJ2-5, with D possibly matching TRBD1 (7 bases). V was pared by 5 bases and J by 1 base, with 14 bases between. Germline assignment: CDR1 MDHEN and CDR2 SYDVKM. This CDR3 comprises 15 residues. CDR3 residues: CASSRLGGGQETQYF. The CDR3 coding sequence is TGTGCCAGCAGTCGACTAGGGGGCGGCCAAGAGACCCAGTACTTC.

This chain uses TRBV11-3 with TRBJ2-1; perhaps D is TRBD1 or TRBD2 (5 bases each). V shed 5 bases and J shed 0 bases, with 14 bases lying between them. CDR1 and CDR2 from the germline V gene are SGHNT and YENEEA. The length of the CDR3 is 16 residues. The CDR3 DNA reads as TGTGCCAGCAGCCCACAGTTGGGGGACTCCTACAATGAGCAGTTCTTC. It translates to CASSPQLGDSYNEQFF.

V is TRBV5-1 and J is TRBJ2-2, with no clear D. The V end lost 5 bases, the J end lost 4 bases, and 12 bases lay between the germline ends. Looked up from germline, CDR1 is SGHRS and CDR2 is YFSETQ. There are 14 residues in the CDR3. The CDR3 bases are TGCGCCAGCAGGCTTCGGCCCAGCACCGGGGAGCTGTTTTTT. This translates into CASRLRPSTGELFF.

The rearrangement joins TRBV19 to TRBJ1-1; a weak D match, TRBD1 (5 bases). The V end was cut by 3 bases, the J end by 1 base, with 9 bases between. The CDR3 has 14 residues. Per germline, CDR1 LNHDA and CDR2 SQIVND (reference sequence). CDR3 sequence reads: CASSITGGNTEAFF. The CDR3 coding sequence is TGTGCCAGTAGTATCACCGGGGGGAACACTGAAGCTTTCTTT.

The genes are TRBV27 and TRBJ2-2; 15 bases map to TRBD2. CDR1 is MNHEY, CDR2 SMNVEV, per germline (reference sequence). The CDR3 spans 16 residues. Germline trimming cut 2 bases from V and 9 bases from J; bases unmatched to any gene: 4. The CDR3 loop is CASSLPGLAGGRELFF. The CDR3 DNA sequence: TGTGCCAGCAGTTTACCCGGACTAGCGGGAGGGAGGGAGCTGTTTTTT.

The J gene is TRBJ2-3, the V gene TRBV10-1, with 8 bases aligning to TRBD2. CDR3 length: 13 amino acids. Germline-derived CDR1 and CDR2 are WNHNN and SYGVQD (reference sequence). V shed 8 bases and J 1 base; nucleotides not matched to a gene: 2. The CDR3 DNA reads TGCGCCAGCGGGGGACTAGGCACAGATACGCAGTATTTT. The encoded protein is CASGGLGTDTQYF.

This clone is a singleton in its sample. The V gene is TRBV11-2, the J gene TRBJ1-1; TRBD1 matches at 7 bases. V trimming: 1 base; J trimming: 0 bases; junction bases outside the gene matches: 11. Germline CDR1 is SGHAT and CDR2 is FQNNGV. CDR3 length: 18 amino acids. Here the CDR3 reads CASSLGGDSNPMNTEAFF. Here the CDR3 DNA reads TGTGCCAGCAGCTTAGGGGGGGACAGTAACCCGATGAACACTGAAGCTTTCTTT.

This chain connects TRBV11-2 to TRBJ2-5; D is undetermined. With the DNA end fitting TRBJ2-7 better, the J assignment may be wrong. Germline V lookup: CDR1 SGHAT, CDR2 FQNNGV. This CDR3 is built from 16 residues. CDR3 bases: TGTGCCAGCAGCTTAGCGTCGGGCGGATACCCTTACGAGCAGTACTTC. This translates into CASSLASGGYPYEQYF.

The CDR3 spells CASSLKRAESTDTQYF. Written as DNA, the CDR3 is TGTGCCAGCAGCTTAAAACGAGCGGAGAGCACAGATACGCAGTATTTT. The V call is TRBV7-6, the J call TRBJ2-3; D may be TRBD2 (5 bases). The CDR3 runs to 16 residues. Between the trimmed V and J ends, which lost 2 bases and 0 bases, there was a span of 12 bases. In germline, CDR1 is SGHVS, CDR2 FNYEAQ.

The chain uses TRBV15 and TRBJ2-7; D uncertain. Trimming left V 0 bases short and J 6 bases short, with 9 bases between. CDR1 is LNHNV, CDR2 YYDKDF, per germline (reference sequence). The CDR3 totals 13 residues. CDR3 bases: TGTGCCACCAGCAGAGACGGGCAGGCCGAGCAGTACTTC. Protein product: CATSRDGQAEQYF.

The V gene is TRBV5-1, the J gene TRBJ2-7, with D perhaps matching TRBD2 (6 bases). This CDR3 has 15 amino acids. Trimming left V 0 bases short and J 0 bases short, with 10 bases between. Germline assignment: CDR1 SGHRS and CDR2 YFSETQ. CDR3: CASSLDGGLSYEQYF. CDR3 bases: TGCGCCAGCAGCTTGGACGGGGGACTCTCCTACGAGCAGTACTTC.

This chain joins TRBV6-6 and TRBJ1-5; D perhaps matches TRBD1 (6 bases). The CDR3 contains 15 residues. The V gene's germline CDR1 is MNHNY and CDR2 SVGAGI (reference sequence). V was clipped by 6 bases and J by 3 bases, with 15 bases between them. The CDR3 is CASRTAGGINQPQHF. The CDR3 nucleotides read TGTGCCAGCAGGACGGCGGGGGGCATCAATCAGCCCCAGCATTTT.

The chain links TRBV5-4 to TRBJ2-2; 9 nucleotides line up with TRBD2. The CDR3 spans 17 residues. With 4 bases clipped from V and 0 bases from J, the junction kept 7 bases outside the gene matches. CDR1 is SGHNT and CDR2 is YYREEE in the germline V gene (reference sequence). Here the CDR3 DNA reads TGTGCCAGCAGCCCCATAGCGGGAGCACCGAACACCGGGGAGCTGTTTTTT. Its translation: CASSPIAGAPNTGELFF.